The entry below gives a single TCR beta chain sequence along with its context. The CDR3 has 14 amino acids. Germline V lookup: CDR1 SGHAT, CDR2 FQNNGV. V shed 3 bases and J 2 bases; nucleotides not matched to a gene: 4. The data are from a study of T cell responses to AZD1222 COVID-19 vaccine. Pooled together were second doses at about 4 or about 12 weeks. Using immunoSEQ multiplex PCR, the repertoire was profiled, and TCRdb retains in-frame clones only, with some absent. The sample lists approximately 140,000 clones, 92% occurring once. V gene TRBV11-2 combines with J gene TRBJ2-7; 7 bases line up with TRBD2. The clonotype originates from an adult who received the AZD1222 COVID-19 vaccine. Sequencing was performed on peripheral blood, taken 28 days after the second AZD1222 dose. CDR3 amino acids: CASSLASGTYEQYF. Written as DNA, the CDR3 is TGTGCCAGCAGCTTGGCTAGCGGTACCTACGAGCAGTACTTC.